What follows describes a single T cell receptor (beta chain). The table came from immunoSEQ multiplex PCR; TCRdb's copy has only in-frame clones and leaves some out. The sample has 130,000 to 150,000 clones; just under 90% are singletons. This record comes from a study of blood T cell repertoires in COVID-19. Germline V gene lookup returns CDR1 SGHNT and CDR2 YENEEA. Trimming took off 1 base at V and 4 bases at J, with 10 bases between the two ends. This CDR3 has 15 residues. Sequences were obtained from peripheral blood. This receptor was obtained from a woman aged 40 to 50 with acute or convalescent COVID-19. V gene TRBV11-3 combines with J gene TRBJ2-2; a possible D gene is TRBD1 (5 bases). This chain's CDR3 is CASSLGRVGTGELFF. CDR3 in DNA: TGTGCCAGCAGCTTAGGCAGGGTCGGCACCGGGGAGCTGTTTTTT. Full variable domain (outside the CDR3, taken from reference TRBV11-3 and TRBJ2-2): EAGVVQSPRYKIIEKKQPVAFWCNPISGHNTLYWYLQNLGQGPELLIRYENEEAVDDSQLPKDRFSAERLKGVDSTLKIQPAELGDSAVYLCASSLGRVGTGELFFGEGSRLTVL.